One T cell receptor beta chain is described in this entry. Its antigen remains unidentified. The CDR3 length is 15 residues. The V gene end was trimmed by 6 bases and the J gene end by 5 bases; junction bases not matched to a gene: 9. This entry comes from a study of blood T cells in healthy people across ages. The authors ran a second PCR of 7 to 11 cycles using a sample-barcoded 5' primer and a J-beta primer mix. Every cDNA molecule bore a tag from a template-switch adaptor containing 12 random nucleotides. Using its own MiXCR run on the 5' RACE reads, TCRdb lists one record per CDR3 protein. The sample lists about 640,000 distinct CDR3 sequences; roughly three fifths were seen once. The study's findings and limits: Older individuals had lower TCR beta diversity per million T cells (the decline was roughly linear). Whereas aged donors had fewer naive CD4+ cells, long-lived donors had more of them and higher diversity. Expanded clonotype shifts may have been confounded, as the donors had an unknown CMV status.

The V gene is TRBV12-3 or TRBV12-4, the J gene TRBJ2-3; 9 positions match TRBD2. This receptor was taken from a man aged 60 to 75 in good health. Input material: blood. The CDR3 region is CASSKPGLARDTQYF. CDR3 in DNA: TGTGCCAGCAGCAAACCGGGACTAGCCAGAGATACGCAGTATTTT.